Given below is one TCR beta chain in context. The CDR3 is 15 amino acids. Germline V lookup: CDR1 SGHVS, CDR2 FQNEAQ. V was clipped by 2 bases and J by 7 bases; unmatched bases: 7. This sample stems from a study of CD8 T cells in Susac syndrome. CD8+ and CD4+ T cells from blood underwent TCR beta sequencing, which was carried out in a high-throughput format. Recently defined diagnostic criteria classed the Susac syndrome patients as definite or probable. RNA was extracted with the RNeasy kit, and a quantity of about 0.45 to 1 ug was reverse transcribed using random hexamers. Each CDR3 protein gets one entry after TCRdb re-called the immunoSEQ multiplex PCR reads with MiXCR. The sample has fewer than 200,000 distinct CDR3 sequences, about 91% seen once.

The sample taken for sequencing was CD4+ T cells from PBMCs. This rearrangement joins TRBV7-8 to TRBJ1-4; 7 bases map to TRBD1. The TCR comes from a human donor with Susac syndrome. CDR3 DNA: TGTGCCAGCAGCTTAACCGACAGGGCGGGTGAAAAACTGTTTTTT. It encodes CASSLTDRAGEKLFF. Full variable domain (outside the CDR3, taken from reference TRBV7-8 and TRBJ1-4): GAGVSQSPRYKVAKRGQDVALRCDPISGHVSLFWYQQALGQGPEFLTYFQNEAQLDKSGLPSDRFFAERPEGSVSTLKIQRTQQEDSAVYLCASSLTDRAGEKLFFGSGTQLSVL.